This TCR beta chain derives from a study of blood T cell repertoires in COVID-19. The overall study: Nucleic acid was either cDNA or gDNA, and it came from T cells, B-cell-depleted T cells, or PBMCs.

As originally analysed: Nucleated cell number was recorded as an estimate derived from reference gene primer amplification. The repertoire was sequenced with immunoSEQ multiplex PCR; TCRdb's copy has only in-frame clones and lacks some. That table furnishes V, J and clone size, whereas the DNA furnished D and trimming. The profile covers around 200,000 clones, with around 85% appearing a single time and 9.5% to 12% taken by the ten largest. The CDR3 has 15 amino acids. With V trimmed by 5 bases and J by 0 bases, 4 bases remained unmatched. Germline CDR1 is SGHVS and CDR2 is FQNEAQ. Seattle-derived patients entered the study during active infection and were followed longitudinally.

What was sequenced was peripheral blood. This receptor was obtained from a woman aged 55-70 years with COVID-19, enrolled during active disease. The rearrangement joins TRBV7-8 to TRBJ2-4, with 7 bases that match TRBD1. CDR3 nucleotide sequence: TGTGCCAGCAGCCCCGGGACAGCAGCCAAAAACATTCAGTACTTC. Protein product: CASSPGTAAKNIQYF.